A single sample is the source of the 17 T cell receptor beta chains below, sequenced in a study of T cell repertoires in cytomegalovirus infection. TCRdb reprocessed the reads via MiXCR and lists one record per CDR3 protein. The table has 150,000 to 200,000 distinct CDR3 sequences, approximately 30% seen once. What was sequenced was PBMCs. These receptors originate from a human donor in good health (CMV status not recorded). Some clones in this sample may be carry-over from other donors' samples.

The V call is TRBV5-6, the J call TRBJ2-1; 9 nucleotides line up with TRBD1. V lost 2 bases and J lost 15; bases outside the gene matches: 9. The CDR3 runs to 13 residues. Germline CDR1 and CDR2: SGHDT and YYEEEE. CDR3 amino acids: CASSFGPGQGWFF. The CDR3 DNA sequence: TGTGCCAGCAGCTTTGGGCCGGGACAGGGTTGGTTCTTC.

CDR3: CSVEDREGEGGYTF. The CDR3 region has the DNA TGCAGCGTTGAAGATCGGGAGGGCGAAGGTGGCTACACCTTC. The V and J genes are TRBV29-1 and TRBJ1-2; unclear D gene. CDR1 is SQVTM and CDR2 is ANQGSEA in the germline V gene. Trimming pared 0 bases from V and 7 bases from J, leaving 15 bases between. The length of the CDR3 is 14 residues.

This rearrangement joins TRBV12-3 or TRBV12-4 to TRBJ1-5; D unresolved. V lost 6 bases and J 4 bases, leaving 10 bases between the germline ends. This CDR3 has 13 residues. CDR3 residues: CASRAAHNQPQHF. CDR3 sequence (DNA): TGTGCCAGCAGGGCGGCACATAATCAGCCCCAGCATTTT.

The sample holds a few counts of this clonotype. The rearrangement uses TRBV11-2 and TRBJ1-2, with D possibly matching TRBD1 (6 bases). The CDR3 covers 16 residues. The V gene lost 4 bases and the J gene lost 2 bases, with 17 bases spanning the gap. Germline V CDR1 and CDR2: SGHAT, FQNNGV. This CDR3 reads CASSSLTGRLNYGYTF. The CDR3, as DNA: TGTGCCAGCAGCTCGTTAACAGGGCGGCTAAACTATGGCTACACCTTC.

This clonotype was seen repeatedly, ten times or more. The genes are TRBV6-5 and TRBJ2-2; tentatively, D is TRBD2 (6 bases). The CDR3 length is 14 residues. Per the germline V gene, CDR1 is MNHEY and CDR2 is SVGAGI. The germline V and J ends were trimmed by 6 bases and 7 bases, with 15 bases remaining between them. The CDR3: CASRYQRRDGELFF. Here the CDR3 DNA reads TGTGCCAGCAGATACCAGAGGCGGGACGGGGAGCTGTTTTTT.

The genes are TRBV20-1 and TRBJ1-2, with 8 nucleotides matching TRBD1. The trim removed 6 bases at V and 8 bases at J, leaving 14 bases unmatched. This CDR3 is built from 14 residues. Germline loops: CDR1 DFQATT, CDR2 SNEGSKA (reference sequence). The CDR3 loop is CSAPAQGATRGYTF. The CDR3 DNA reads TGCAGTGCCCCTGCCCAGGGGGCCACGAGAGGCTACACCTTC.

This chain connects TRBV25-1 to TRBJ2-2; D unresolved. Germline values: CDR1 MGHDK, CDR2 SYGVNS. The CDR3 runs to 14 residues. The V and J ends lost 2 bases and 1 base respectively, with 5 bases between them. The DNA of the CDR3 is TGTGCCAGCAGTGAAAGCCTGAACACCGGGGAGCTGTTTTTT. Residues: CASSESLNTGELFF.

This clonotype was detected a few times. CDR3 bases: TGCAGTGCTAGAATCACCTACGAGCAGTACTTC. Protein sequence: CSARITYEQYF. This chain joins TRBV20-1 and TRBJ2-7; D not resolved. Germline CDR1 reads DFQATT; CDR2 reads SNEGSKA (reference sequence). The CDR3 runs 11 residues. Trimming cost V 2 bases and J 2 bases, with 4 bases left between them.

The chain is built from TRBV20-1 and TRBJ1-2; D unresolved. The germline V and J ends were trimmed by 6 bases and 9 bases, with 17 bases remaining between them. The CDR3 length is 12 residues. Germline CDR1 and CDR2: DFQATT and SNEGSKA (reference sequence). The CDR3 spells CSARPPTMSYTF. CDR3 DNA sequence: TGCAGTGCCAGACCCCCGACTATGAGCTACACCTTC.

J is TRBJ1-1 and V is TRBV6-6; TRBD1 agrees at 7 bases. V shed 5 bases, J shed 10 bases, and the junction held 4 bases outside the gene matches. Germline loops: CDR1 MNHNY, CDR2 SVGAGI (reference sequence). The CDR3 has 11 amino acids. The CDR3 nucleotides read TGTGCCAGCAGTCTCCAGGGGGGAGCTTTCTTT. Protein product: CASSLQGGAFF.

The chain uses TRBV6-2 or TRBV6-3 and TRBJ1-5; 8 nucleotides match TRBD1. CDR3 length: 16 residues. Germline-derived CDR1 and CDR2 are MNHEY and SVGEGT. Trimming took 4 bases from V and 5 from J; bases not matched to a gene: 10. The CDR3 loop reads CASSFLPGGFDQPQHF. The DNA for the CDR3 is TGTGCCAGCAGTTTTCTTCCAGGGGGCTTCGATCAGCCCCAGCATTTT.

The chain recombines TRBV7-3 with TRBJ2-7; possibly TRBD1 or TRBD2 for D (5 bases each). The CDR3 length is 14 residues. The V and J ends lost 4 bases and 5 bases respectively, with 15 bases between them. Germline loops: CDR1 SGHTA, CDR2 FQGTGA. The CDR3 DNA sequence: TGTGCCAGCAGCTCCGCTGGGGGTTTTGACGAGCAGTACTTC. It is translated as CASSSAGGFDEQYF. The full variable domain, completed using reference TRBV7-3 and TRBJ2-7, is GAGVSQTPSNKVTEKGKYVELRCDPISGHTALYWYRQSLGQGPEFLIYFQGTGAADDSGLPNDRFFAVRPEGSVSTLKIQRTERGDSAVYLCASSSAGGFDEQYFGPGTRLTVT.

The chain joins TRBV5-6 to TRBJ1-1, with D perhaps matching TRBD1 (5 bases). The CDR3 spans 15 residues. The V and J ends lost 0 bases and 5 bases respectively, with 14 bases between them. Germline assignment: CDR1 SGHDT and CDR2 YYEEEE. CDR3: CASSLEGQGDTEAFF. The DNA of the CDR3 is TGTGCCAGCAGCTTGGAGGGGCAGGGTGATACTGAAGCTTTCTTT.

This chain links TRBV27 with TRBJ1-4, with a weak D call TRBD1 (5 bases). This CDR3 spans 15 amino acids. Germline V CDR1 and CDR2: MNHEY, SMNVEV (reference sequence). Trimming stripped 5 bases from V and 0 bases from J, with 10 bases between. As DNA, the CDR3 is TGTGCCAGCAGTCCCGACAGTTCAACTAATGAAAAACTGTTTTTT. Its translation is CASSPDSSTNEKLFF.

This clonotype was observed a handful of times. This chain joins TRBV20-1 and TRBJ2-5, with TRBD2 matching 8 bases. The trim removed 6 bases at V and 2 bases at J, leaving 11 bases unmatched. This CDR3 is 15 amino acids long. The germline V gene has CDR1 DFQATT and CDR2 SNEGSKA (reference sequence). Here the CDR3 DNA reads TGCAGTGCCTATCTCGGCGGGGGGTTTCAAGAGACCCAGTACTTC. Its translation is CSAYLGGGFQETQYF.

This clonotype was seen ten or more times. The V call is TRBV7-2, the J call TRBJ2-5; tentative D call: TRBD1 (5 bases). There are 16 residues in the CDR3. Trimming took 0 bases from V and 2 from J, leaving 13 bases between them. The germline CDR1 and CDR2 sequences are SGHTA and FQGNSA. The CDR3 region is CASSLASGQTQETQYF. The CDR3 bases are TGTGCCAGCAGCTTAGCTTCCGGACAAACGCAAGAGACCCAGTACTTC.

In its sample, this clonotype was seen many times. The CDR3 reads CASSLVLGWQETQYF. DNA for the CDR3: TGTGCCAGCAGCTTAGTACTTGGATGGCAAGAGACCCAGTACTTC. The chain is built from TRBV11-2 and TRBJ2-5; D is unclear. This CDR3 is 15 amino acids long. Germline CDR1 is SGHAT and CDR2 is FQNNGV. V lost 1 base and J lost 2, with 11 bases in between. The whole variable domain, remainder taken from reference TRBV11-2 and TRBJ2-5, is EAGVAQSPRYKIIEKRQSVAFWCNPISGHATLYWYQQILGQGPKLLIQFQNNGVVDDSQLPKDRFSAERLKGVDSTLKIQPAKLEDSAVYLCASSLVLGWQETQYFGPGTRLLVL.